This T cell receptor (beta chain) was profiled in a study of blood T cell repertoires in COVID-19. The protocol was immunoSEQ multiplex PCR, while the TCRdb copy is restricted to in-frame clones and leaves out a portion. The top ten hold less than 5.5% of the sample, which has 250,000 to 300,000 clones, about four fifths seen once. The V and J ends lost 0 bases and 10 bases respectively, with 22 bases between them. CDR1 WNHNN and CDR2 SYGVQD come from the germline V gene (reference sequence). The CDR3 consists of 17 residues. This chain uses TRBV10-1 with TRBJ2-1, with TRBD2 as a possible D gene (6 bases). This receptor was identified in a man in his forties who had been exposed to COVID-19. Sequencing used PBMCs or T cells enriched from blood (not recorded which). The CDR3 loop is CASSESFTGVGKGEQFF. The CDR3, as DNA: TGCGCCAGCAGTGAGTCCTTCACGGGAGTAGGGAAGGGGGAGCAGTTCTTC.